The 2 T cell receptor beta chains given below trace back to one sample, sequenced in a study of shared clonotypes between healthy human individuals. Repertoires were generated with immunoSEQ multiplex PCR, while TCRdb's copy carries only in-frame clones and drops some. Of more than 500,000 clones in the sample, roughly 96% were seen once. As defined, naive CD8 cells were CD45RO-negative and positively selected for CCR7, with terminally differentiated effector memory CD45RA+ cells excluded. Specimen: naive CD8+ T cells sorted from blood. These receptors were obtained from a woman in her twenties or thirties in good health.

CDR3 sequence (DNA): TGTGCCAGCACCCCAGCCGGTACTAATGAAAAACTGTTTTTT. This codes for CASTPAGTNEKLFF. The rearrangement joins TRBV28 to TRBJ1-4; no firm D call. From germline, CDR1 is MDHEN and CDR2 SYDVKM. Trimming cost V 7 bases and J 2 bases, with 11 bases left between them. The CDR3 consists of 14 residues.

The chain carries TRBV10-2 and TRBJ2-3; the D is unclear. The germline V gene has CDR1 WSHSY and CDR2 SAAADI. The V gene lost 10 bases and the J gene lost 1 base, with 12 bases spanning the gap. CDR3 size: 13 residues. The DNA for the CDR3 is TGCGCCACCACCTCTGGGGGCACAGATACGCAGTATTTT. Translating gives CATTSGGTDTQYF.